The T cell receptor (beta chain) described here comes from a study of regulatory T cells in long-lasting Graves disease. Study-wide findings and caveats: Limited samples may have lowered accuracy.

In regard to this clonotype: The antigen remains unidentified.

Stated time point: newly diagnosed GD, antithyroid drugs for less than 3 months. The TCR library was made from RNA extracted from PBMCs. Arm-PCR of CDR3 regions and iRepertoire HTBI primers were the basis on which TCR beta libraries were built. Using its own MiXCR run on the multiplex PCR reads, TCRdb lists one record per CDR3 protein. There are about 540,000 distinct CDR3 sequences in the sample; about 13% occur only once, and 10% lies in the top ten. This sample also appeared in a second study, on T cells in Graves' hyperthyroidism and ophthalmopathy. That source adds: Model output signaled ophthalmopathy a median roughly 6 months ahead of onset.

Here the sequenced sample was peripheral blood mononuclear cells (PBMCs), taken at new diagnosis, from a patient treated with antithyroid drugs. This TCR derives from a man aged 30-40 years with Graves disease.

DNA for the CDR3: TGTGCCTGGAGCCCTGGTGGCAATCAGCCCCAGCATTTT. Translated, it gives CAWSPGGNQPQHF. This rearrangement joins TRBV30 to TRBJ1-5; D remains unclear. Germline V gene sequence: CDR1 GTSNPN, CDR2 SVGIG (reference sequence). This CDR3 spans 13 amino acids. The V end was cut by 3 bases, the J end by 2 bases, with 8 bases between. The whole variable domain, filled in from reference TRBV30 and TRBJ1-5, reads SQTIHQWPATLVQPVGSPLSLECTVEGTSNPNLYWYRQAAGRGLQLLFYSVGIGQISSEVPQNLSASRPQDRQFILSSKKLLLSDSGFYLCAWSPGGNQPQHFGDGTRLSIL.